This is a list of T cell receptor beta chains from one sample in a study of blood T cell repertoires in COVID-19. Sequencing was performed with immunoSEQ multiplex PCR; in TCRdb, only in-frame clones are kept and a portion is missing. The data show a few hundred thousand clones, with 75% to 85% seen just once and roughly 1.4% held by the top ten. Sequenced material: peripheral blood. These receptors were obtained from a woman in her thirties or forties who had recovered from COVID-19. The CDR3 runs from the conserved cysteine through the conserved F or W. The order of the fields is D gene, clone size, J gene, CDR3 length, V gene, CDR3 protein, CDR3 DNA. A D gene is named only where the DNA matches it firmly. Rows give clone size only sometimes, using once, few, many, or a class for an expanded clone.

>.|.|TRBJ1-4|15|TRBV9
CASLSKTGDQEKLFF
TGTGCCAGCCTTTCGAAGACAGGAGACCAAGAAAAACTGTTTTTT
>.|.|TRBJ1-5|16|TRBV3-1/TRBV3-2
CASSQGTAASNQPQHF
TGTGCCAGCAGCCAAGGGACAGCCGCTAGCAATCAGCCCCAGCATTTT
>.|.|TRBJ1-6|16|TRBV2
CASSEEQGSYNSPLHF
TGTGCCAGCAGTGAAGAGCAGGGTTCCTATAATTCACCCCTCCACTTT
>TRBD2|.|TRBJ2-3|15|TRBV6-5
CASSYGGGRSDTQYF
TGTGCCAGCAGTTACGGCGGGGGAAGGTCAGATACGCAGTATTTT
>.|.|TRBJ1-2|14|TRBV6-6
CASSYSEGNYGYTF
TGTGCCAGCAGTTACTCGGAGGGGAACTATGGCTACACCTTC
>.|few|TRBJ2-2|12|TRBV28
CASSRSNRELFF
TGTGCCAGCAGTCGATCTAACCGGGAGCTGTTTTTT
>.|.|TRBJ1-5|14|TRBV29-1
CSVASSNSNQPQHF
TGCAGCGTTGCCTCCAGTAATAGCAATCAGCCCCAGCATTTT
>.|.|TRBJ1-1|11|TRBV20-1
CSATEDTEAFF
TGCAGTGCCACGGAGGACACTGAAGCTTTCTTT
>.|.|TRBJ2-3|14|TRBV7-2
CASSLVRGGETQYF
TGTGCCAGCAGCTTAGTTCGAGGGGGAGAGACGCAGTATTTT
>.|.|TRBJ1-2|13|TRBV12-3/TRBV12-4
CASSLGATYGYTF
TGTGCCAGCAGTTTAGGGGCAACTTATGGCTACACCTTC
>.|.|TRBJ2-7|14|TRBV7-2
CASSPRGRSYEQYF
TGTGCCAGCAGCCCGCGGGGAAGGAGCTACGAGCAGTACTTC
>TRBD1|once|TRBJ2-3|16|TRBV5-4
CASSSGPTGGADTQYF
TGTGCCAGCAGCTCGGGACCGACAGGGGGCGCAGATACGCAGTATTTT
>TRBD2|.|TRBJ2-6|17|TRBV9
CASSVARGEHGANVLTF
TGTGCCAGCAGCGTAGCTCGGGGGGAGCATGGGGCCAACGTCCTGACTTTC
>.|.|TRBJ1-1|13|TRBV12-3/TRBV12-4
CASSLGRNTEAFF
TGTGCCAGCAGTTTAGGGAGGAACACTGAAGCTTTCTTT
>TRBD1|.|TRBJ2-7|15|TRBV7-2
CASSPGQGDFYEQYF
TGTGCCAGCAGCCCTGGACAGGGGGATTTCTACGAGCAGTACTTC
>.|few|TRBJ1-5|17|TRBV21-1
CASSKVPHRDCNQPQHF
TGTGCCAGCAGCAAAGTACCCCACAGGGATTGCAATCAGCCCCAGCATTTT
>TRBD1|.|TRBJ1-1|14|TRBV7-9
CASSTGQMNTEAFF
TGTGCCAGCAGTACGGGACAGATGAACACTGAAGCTTTCTTT
>.|.|TRBJ1-2|16|TRBV7-9
CASSPTGGGVGYGYTF
TGTGCCAGCAGCCCAACGGGCGGGGGCGTAGGCTATGGCTACACCTTC
>TRBD2|.|TRBJ2-1|15|TRBV3-1/TRBV3-2
CASTLAGGLTNEQFF
TGTGCCAGCACCTTAGCGGGGGGGTTAACCAATGAGCAGTTCTTC
>TRBD1|.|TRBJ2-7|13|TRBV18
CASSPLTGDEQYF
TGTGCCAGCTCACCTCTAACAGGGGACGAGCAGTACTTC
>.|.|TRBJ1-6|13|TRBV7-3
CASAPQGASPLHF
TGTGCCAGCGCTCCGCAGGGTGCGTCACCCCTCCACTTT
>.|.|TRBJ1-5|11|TRBV12-3/TRBV12-4
CASSLNQPQHF
TGTGCCAGCAGTCTCAATCAGCCCCAGCATTTT
>.|.|TRBJ2-5|14|TRBV27
CASSAGGRLETQYF
TGTGCCAGCAGTGCCGGGGGGCGGCTGGAGACCCAGTACTTC
>.|few|TRBJ2-7|13|TRBV2
CASSDQGIYEQYF
TGTGCCAGCAGTGATCAGGGGATATACGAGCAGTACTTC
>.|.|TRBJ1-2|16|TRBV7-2
CASSLGLGLGNYGYTF
TGTGCCAGCAGCTTAGGGTTGGGGCTTGGGAACTATGGCTACACCTTC
>.|.|TRBJ1-2|13|TRBV6-5
CASSTTGGFGYTF
TGTGCCAGCAGTACCACAGGAGGGTTCGGCTACACCTTC
>.|.|TRBJ2-7|14|TRBV11-2
CASSWTEGPYEQYF
TGTGCCAGCAGCTGGACGGAGGGTCCCTACGAGCAGTACTTC
>.|.|TRBJ1-1|13|TRBV6-6
CASSYISNTEAFF
TGTGCCAGCAGTTACATATCGAACACTGAAGCTTTCTTT
>TRBD1|.|TRBJ2-3|14|TRBV5-6
CASSIGTDTDTQYF
TGTGCCAGCAGCATAGGGACAGACACAGATACGCAGTATTTT
>.|.|TRBJ2-7|18|TRBV7-9
CASTSFSPYRQISYEQYF
TGTGCCAGCACATCATTCTCTCCTTATAGACAGATCTCCTACGAGCAGTACTTC
>.|.|TRBJ2-7|16|TRBV3-1/TRBV3-2
CASSQVSGKYGYEQYF
TGTGCCAGCAGCCAAGTTTCAGGAAAATATGGGTACGAGCAGTACTTC
>.|.|TRBJ1-3|15|TRBV5-8
CASSLVLISGNTIYF
TGTGCCAGCAGCTTGGTTCTTATCTCTGGAAACACCATATATTTT
>TRBD1|.|TRBJ1-1|17|TRBV9
CASSVDPQGARDTEAFF
TGTGCCAGCAGCGTCGACCCGCAGGGGGCTAGGGACACTGAAGCTTTCTTT
>.|.|TRBJ1-5|14|TRBV2
CASSDRVINQPQHF
TGTGCCAGCAGCGACCGGGTCATCAATCAGCCCCAGCATTTT
>.|.|TRBJ1-5|14|TRBV15
CATSRKQQNQPQHF
TGTGCCACCAGCAGAAAACAGCAAAATCAGCCCCAGCATTTT
>.|.|TRBJ1-1|14|TRBV25-1
CASSEYSGIDEAFF
TGTGCCAGCAGTGAATATTCGGGGATTGACGAAGCTTTCTTT
>.|.|TRBJ1-3|13|TRBV28
CASTRTAGNTIYF
TGTGCCAGCACAAGGACAGCTGGAAACACCATATATTTT
>TRBD1|.|TRBJ1-1|16|TRBV19
CASKFNRGGMNTEAFF
TGTGCCAGCAAGTTTAACAGGGGAGGAATGAACACTGAAGCTTTCTTT
>TRBD1|many|TRBJ2-3|15|TRBV7-9
CASSLGAGGADTQYF
TGTGCCAGCAGCTTAGGGGCAGGGGGCGCAGATACGCAGTATTTT
>TRBD2|.|TRBJ2-6|16|TRBV19
CASIPGGPSGANVLTF
TGTGCCAGTATCCCGGGAGGCCCCTCTGGGGCCAACGTCCTGACTTTC
>TRBD1|once|TRBJ1-2|12|TRBV5-1
CASSPGQDGYTF
TGCGCCAGCAGCCCGGGACAGGATGGCTACACCTTC
>.|.|TRBJ1-2|15|TRBV6-5
CASSYHGTSNYGYTF
TGTGCCAGCAGTTACCATGGGACATCTAACTATGGCTACACCTTC
>.|.|TRBJ1-2|15|TRBV7-2
CASSLNMWGGNGYTF
TGTGCCAGCAGCTTAAATATGTGGGGCGGAAATGGCTACACCTTC
>TRBD1|.|TRBJ2-3|15|TRBV6-5
CASKQTGGGTDTQYF
TGTGCCAGCAAACAGACAGGGGGCGGCACAGATACGCAGTATTTT
>TRBD1|.|TRBJ1-2|11|TRBV24-1
CATRDSNGYTF
TGTGCCACCCGGGACAGCAATGGCTACACCTTC
>.|once|TRBJ2-3|14|TRBV18
CASSPPSLTDTQYF
TGTGCCAGCTCACCACCGTCCCTCACAGATACGCAGTATTTT
>TRBD2|few|TRBJ2-1|15|TRBV9
CASSVSGASYNEQFF
TGTGCCAGCAGCGTAAGCGGGGCGTCCTACAATGAGCAGTTCTTC
>.|.|TRBJ2-7|12|TRBV6-1
CASSDPGYEQYF
TGTGCCAGCAGTGATCCCGGCTACGAGCAGTACTTC
>TRBD2|.|TRBJ2-1|16|TRBV18
CASSPSSGDSYNEQFF
TGTGCCAGCTCCCCCAGTAGCGGGGACTCCTACAATGAGCAGTTCTTC
>TRBD1|.|TRBJ1-2|17|TRBV5-4
CASNPGQGRLGHYGYTF
TGTGCCAGCAACCCGGGACAGGGACGATTAGGCCACTATGGCTACACCTTC
>.|.|TRBJ1-6|15|TRBV11-3
CASRVGADDNSPLHF
TGTGCCAGCAGGGTGGGGGCGGATGATAATTCACCCCTCCACTTT
>TRBD2|.|TRBJ2-3|14|TRBV7-9
CASSPTVETSGEYF
TGTGCCAGCAGCCCGACCGTGGAGACTAGCGGGGAGTATTTT
>.|.|TRBJ2-7|16|TRBV4-1
CASSQEYSRVGYEQYF
TGCGCCAGCAGCCAAGAATATTCCAGGGTAGGGTACGAGCAGTACTTC
>.|.|TRBJ1-5|16|TRBV19
CASSIGGGFSNQPQHF
TGTGCCAGTAGTATAGGGGGGGGGTTTAGCAATCAGCCCCAGCATTTT
>TRBD1|.|TRBJ2-2|16|TRBV6-5
CASSYEGTGVTGELFF
TGTGCCAGCAGTTATGAAGGAACAGGGGTCACCGGGGAGCTGTTTTTT
>.|.|TRBJ2-3|14|TRBV7-8
CASSLANRGDTQYF
TGTGCCAGCAGCTTAGCGAACAGAGGGGATACGCAGTATTTT
>.|.|TRBJ1-6|12|TRBV9
CASSGGDSPLHF
TGTGCCAGCAGCGGGGGGGACTCACCCCTCCACTTT
>TRBD1|.|TRBJ1-3|14|TRBV2
CASIGTGAGNTIYF
TGTGCCAGCATCGGGACAGGGGCTGGAAACACCATATATTTT
>TRBD1|.|TRBJ1-2|15|TRBV4-3
CASSQGGQGRDGYTF
TGCGCCAGCAGCCAAGGGGGACAGGGGAGGGATGGCTACACCTTC